The following is a T cell receptor (beta chain) sequence with its context. This clonotype was counted at least ten times. Its antigen specificity is not known. Base qualities were left out, and no much larger clone turns up one base away. These data are taken from a study of spatial heterogeneity in lung cancer (dated 2019 in TCRdb). For the wider study: More beta-chain than alpha-chain transcripts were consistently detected, likely reflecting higher beta-chain transcript abundance. In the raw uncorrected reads, each unique combination of TCR and UMI appeared more than ten times on average. Both alpha and beta chains were TCR-sequenced in 200 to 250 tumor regions, roughly 70 matched nontumor lung samples and around 50 PBMC samples obtained at surgery. In non-small cell lung cancer, the study made a quantitative comparison of TCR alpha and beta repertoires among multiple tumor regions, matched nontumor lung and blood. TCR transcript counts in tumor regions correlated strongly with a T cell transcriptional module score from matched bulk RNA-seq. Nonsynonymous mutation counts, determined by whole-exome sequencing of tumor tissue, were related to features of the TCR repertoire.

General conclusions and limits of the study: TCR-seq coverage of tumor T cells was estimated at only roughly 7.7% for alpha chains and 13% to 15% for beta chains. The count of ubiquitous expanded TCRs correlated with the count of ubiquitous nonsynonymous mutations, and the count of regional expanded TCRs correlated with the count of regional nonsynonymous mutations. The tumor nonsynonymous mutation count correlated with the number of expanded alpha and beta TCRs within the tumor. Confirming at a functional level the hypothesis that regional TCRs recognize regional mutations was considered to require additional single-cell paired TCR alpha and beta sequencing.

Trimming removed 3 bases from V and 7 bases from J, leaving 10 bases between the germline ends. The germline V gene encodes CDR1 DFQATT and CDR2 SNEGSKA (reference sequence). Spanning cysteine to phenylalanine, the CDR3 consists of 13 amino acids. Only the CDR3 DNA is retained, 39 bases long and in frame from the first base. Libraries were made using 5' RACE. Instrument used: NextSeq 500. To allow correction of PCR and sequencing errors, the TCR library protocol tagged every TCR cDNA molecule with a unique molecular identifier. In the paper's pipeline: Decombinator tools were used for TCR identification, UMI-based error correction and CDR3 extraction. TCRs above a frequency of 2 per 1,000, corresponding to the top 1% of the tumor frequency distribution, were defined as expanded. Expanded tumor TCRs statistically deemed absent (corrected P<0.05) from at least one tumor region were classed as regional, and all other expanded tumor TCRs were classed as ubiquitous. Renyi diversity was computed with the R vegan package after each repertoire had been subsampled 100 times to 5,000 TCRs. To build CDR3 similarity networks, amino acid triplet string-kernel similarity was used, and CDR3s were connected when their pairwise similarity was above 0.82. TCRdb handled the public reads itself, with Q25 trimming in fastp and clone calling in MiXCR, and kept productive beta chains. Every CDR3 protein is listed once, alongside the most common genes and DNA of its rows. These V and J calls derive from TCRdb rather than the authors' analysis. The sample yields 15,000 or so distinct CDR3 sequences; under 7.5% were counted once. About 9% of the sample is held by the ten biggest clonotypes.

The sample's time point label is to be understood as: sample taken at primary tumor resection. The donors were 60 to 80 patients from the lung TRACERx cohort who had early-stage, untreated non-small cell lung cancer. For TCR sequencing, whole RNA was extracted from tumor and nontumor lung tissue, or from cryopreserved PBMC samples, and no cell sorting was done. Only patients for whom sufficient RNA was available from at least two tumor regions were selected for TCR sequencing. Tumor and adjacent nontumor lung specimens were reviewed by a lung pathologist before selection. The sample here was lung tumor tissue, taken at surgery. The chain uses TRBV20-1 and TRBJ1-6; no D gene call is confident. This TCR was sampled from a male donor with early-stage non-small cell lung cancer. The DNA reads as follows: TGCAGTGCTAGGACGGGGTGGAATTCACCCCTCCACTTT. It is translated as CSARTGWNSPLHF.